This TCR beta chain was profiled in a study of blood T cells in healthy people across ages. Study in general: About one barcoded TCR beta cDNA was captured per two T cells.

It was with a sample-barcoded 5' primer and a J-beta primer mix that a second PCR of roughly 7 to 12 cycles was run. TCRdb ran MiXCR on the 5' RACE reads and lists one entry per CDR3 protein. The data contain roughly 930,000 distinct CDR3 sequences, 45% to 50% of them singletons. As concerns this clonotype: Its antigen is not identified.

Germline-derived CDR1 and CDR2 are DFQATT and SNEGSKA (reference sequence). The CDR3 contains 13 residues. V lost 1 base, J lost 5 bases, and 11 bases lay in between. Study-wide points: Without sorted subsets, naive and antigen-experienced compartments could not be conclusively compared. Per million T cells, TCR beta diversity dropped roughly linearly as age increased. Across samples, TCR beta diversity tracked strongly with naive T cell percentage.

This sequence originates from a man aged 25 to 40 in good health. The J gene is TRBJ1-2, the V gene TRBV20-1; the D gene is possibly TRBD1 (5 bases). The material sequenced was blood. CDR3 in DNA: TGCAGTGCTAGAGGCGGCAGGGAATATGGCTACACCTTC. Translating gives CSARGGREYGYTF.